Presented here are 21 T cell receptor beta chains from one specimen sequenced in a study of vaccination effects on CD4 cells after COVID-19. ViraFEST expansion of antigen-specific CD4+ T cells with viral peptide pools preceded sequencing. Scientists isolated CD4+ T cells after a roughly 9-day culture period ended. Vaccine recipients had no previous SARS-CoV-2 infection; their nucleocapsid antibodies were negative. Antigens of these TCRs are unknown. Here immunoSEQ multiplex PCR was the method, and the copy in TCRdb shows in-frame clones only, minus some. Here the sample spans about 48,000 clones, approximately 79% being singletons. Sequencing used CD4+ T cells from PBMCs cultured with HCoV-OC43 spike peptides, obtained before COVID-19 vaccination. Subset in this sample: HCoV-OC43 spike overlapping peptide pool stimulation. All receptors come from a human donor who received a COVID-19 vaccine.

This chain links TRBV7-2 with TRBJ1-1, with D unresolved. With 3 bases removed from V and 1 base from J, the gap between germline ends came to 12 bases. The CDR3 covers 15 residues. Looked up from germline, CDR1 is SGHTA and CDR2 is FQGNSA. In nucleotides, the CDR3 is TGTGCCAGCAGCTTCCTAGGACTCACGAACACTGAAGCTTTCTTT. Translating gives CASSFLGLTNTEAFF.

The rearrangement uses TRBV6-5 and TRBJ2-3; D gene uncertain. V lost 5 bases and J 2 bases, leaving 14 bases between the germline ends. The CDR3 is made up of 15 amino acids. CDR1 and CDR2 from the germline V gene are MNHEY and SVGAGI. The CDR3 loop is CASSKPGLLTDTQYF. CDR3 sequence (DNA): TGTGCCAGCAGTAAGCCGGGCCTCCTCACAGATACGCAGTATTTT.

The V gene is TRBV9, the J gene TRBJ1-1; D is perhaps TRBD1 (5 bases). The V end lost 3 bases, the J end lost 5 bases, and 14 bases lay between the germline ends. Per germline, CDR1 SGDLS and CDR2 YYNGEE. This CDR3 spans 14 amino acids. The CDR3: CASSATAPGTEAFF. The DNA of the CDR3 is TGTGCCAGCAGCGCGACAGCTCCCGGAACTGAAGCTTTCTTT.

This chain links TRBV7-9 with TRBJ1-1; tentative D call: TRBD1 (6 bases). V dropped 4 bases and J dropped 4 bases, with 16 bases sitting between them. The germline CDR1 and CDR2 sequences are SEHNR and FQNEAQ (reference sequence). This CDR3 region has 15 residues. The CDR3 coding sequence is TGTGCCAGCAGCTCTCTCAGGGGATCCGGCACTGAAGCTTTCTTT. It yields the protein CASSSLRGSGTEAFF.

The chain has TRBV12-3 or TRBV12-4 and TRBJ2-2; D gene unclear. The CDR3 totals 12 residues. V lost 7 bases and J lost 5, with 8 bases in between. The CDR3 coding sequence is TGTGCCAGCACTGGTCGGACCGGGGAGCTGTTTTTT. It translates to CASTGRTGELFF.

The V call is TRBV5-4, the J call TRBJ1-1; 9 nucleotides match TRBD1. This CDR3 region has 13 residues. With 4 bases clipped from V and 7 bases from J, the junction kept 5 bases outside the gene matches. Germline V gene lookup returns CDR1 SGHNT and CDR2 YYREEE (reference sequence). CDR3 in amino acids: CASSRDRDGEAFF. The CDR3, as DNA: TGTGCCAGCAGCAGGGACAGGGACGGTGAAGCTTTCTTT.

CDR3: CASSSMGTTYEQYV. The DNA for the CDR3 is TGTGCCAGCAGTTCGATGGGCACTACCTACGAGCAGTACGTC. The chain recombines TRBV6-6 with TRBJ2-7; D unclear. The germline V gene encodes CDR1 MNHNY and CDR2 SVGAGI (reference sequence). Trimming took 4 bases from V and 2 from J, leaving 12 bases between them. The CDR3 consists of 14 residues.

This clone has a handful of counts. The chain recombines TRBV12-3 or TRBV12-4 with TRBJ2-1; D may be TRBD1 (6 bases). The CDR3 has 13 residues. Trimming shortened V by 5 bases and J by 5 bases, and 10 bases separated the two germline ends. CDR3 region: CASSPGTNNEQFF. CDR3 nucleotides: TGTGCCAGCAGTCCGGGGACAAACAATGAGCAGTTCTTC.

This CDR3 is CASSSHSTGAPTGELFF. The DNA of the CDR3 is TGTGCCAGTAGTAGCCATAGCACGGGGGCCCCCACGGGGGAGCTGTTTTTT. The rearrangement joins TRBV19 to TRBJ2-2, with D perhaps being TRBD1 or TRBD2 (6 bases each). With 4 bases removed from V and 8 bases from J, the gap between germline ends came to 23 bases. The germline V gene has CDR1 LNHDA and CDR2 SQIVND (reference sequence). The CDR3 runs to 17 residues.

The chain is built from TRBV5-1 and TRBJ2-1; D may be TRBD2 (7 bases). The CDR3 loop spans 17 amino acids. Germline V lookup: CDR1 SGHRS, CDR2 YFSETQ. Trimming took 0 bases from V and 2 from J, leaving 15 bases between them. DNA of the CDR3: TGCGCCAGCAGCTTGGAACAAAAGGGGGGGCCCTACAATGAGCAGTTCTTC. It is translated as CASSLEQKGGPYNEQFF.

This clone is a singleton in its sample. The chain couples TRBV2 to TRBJ1-2; D is possibly TRBD1 (6 bases). Germline V gene lookup returns CDR1 SNHLY and CDR2 FYNNEI. Trimming took off 7 bases at V and 2 bases at J, with 11 bases between the two ends. The CDR3 is 13 amino acids. Here the CDR3 reads CASTETGNYGYTF. For the CDR3, the DNA is TGTGCCAGCACTGAGACAGGCAACTATGGCTACACCTTC. Full variable domain (rest looked up from reference TRBV2 and TRBJ1-2): EPEVTQTPSHQVTQMGQEVILRCVPISNHLYFYWYRQILGQKVEFLVSFYNNEISEKSEIFDDQFSVERPDGSNFTLKIRSTKLEDSAMYFCASTETGNYGYTFGSGTRLTVV.

V is TRBV5-1 and J is TRBJ1-6; no definite D call. This CDR3 spans 13 amino acids. Trimming took 4 bases from V and 7 from J, leaving 9 bases between them. The germline CDR1 and CDR2 sequences are SGHRS and YFSETQ. CDR3 sequence (DNA): TGCGCCAGCAGCCTAGGTGGGAATTCACCCCTCCACTTT. It codes for CASSLGGNSPLHF.

The V gene is TRBV9, the J gene TRBJ1-1; D uncertain. The CDR3 runs to 14 residues. Germline CDR1 SGDLS, CDR2 YYNGEE. V was shortened by 2 bases and J by 0 bases, with 8 bases between the two germline ends. The CDR3 loop is CASSVGVMNTEAFF. CDR3 coding DNA: TGTGCCAGCAGCGTCGGGGTCATGAACACTGAAGCTTTCTTT.

The rearrangement links TRBV9 to TRBJ2-5, with 16 positions matching TRBD2. The CDR3 runs to 17 residues. With V trimmed by 2 bases and J by 7 bases, 8 bases remained unmatched. Germline CDR1 reads SGDLS; CDR2 reads YYNGEE. The CDR3 DNA sequence: TGTGCCAGCAGCGTTAGCACCGGGACTAGCGGGGGGGGGACCCAGTACTTC. Protein sequence: CASSVSTGTSGGGTQYF.

This clone was detected only a few times. The rearrangement joins TRBV19 to TRBJ1-2; 8 bases align to TRBD1. CDR3 length: 15 amino acids. Germline V gene sequence: CDR1 LNHDA, CDR2 SQIVND (reference sequence). V was clipped by 5 bases and J by 2 bases; unmatched bases: 7. CDR3 region: CASSALTGVNYGYTF. The CDR3 bases are TGTGCCAGTAGTGCCTTGACAGGGGTCAACTATGGCTACACCTTC.

This chain links TRBV7-3 with TRBJ2-3, with 9 bases that match TRBD2. Germline V gene sequence: CDR1 SGHTA, CDR2 FQGTGA. The V and J ends lost 2 bases and 4 bases, in that order; junction bases with no gene match: 4. CDR3 length equals 15 residues. In DNA form, the CDR3 reads TGTGCCAGCAGCTTACAAGCGGGGGGCCCAGATACGCAGTATTTT. Its protein product is CASSLQAGGPDTQYF. Filled out from reference TRBV7-3 and TRBJ2-3, the complete variable domain reads GAGVSQTPSNKVTEKGKYVELRCDPISGHTALYWYRQSLGQGPEFLIYFQGTGAADDSGLPNDRFFAVRPEGSVSTLKIQRTERGDSAVYLCASSLQAGGPDTQYFGPGTRLTVL.

The chain uses TRBV3-1 (or the pseudogene TRBV3-2) and TRBJ2-3; tentatively, D is TRBD1 (5 bases). Germline CDR1 and CDR2: LGHDT and YNNKEL (reference sequence). The CDR3 extends over 15 amino acids. V dropped 3 bases and J dropped 6 bases, with 16 bases sitting between them. The CDR3 loop reads CASSHLRAPGDTQYF. CDR3 coding DNA: TGTGCCAGCAGCCACCTTCGGGCCCCAGGGGATACGCAGTATTTT.

The chain recombines TRBV28 with TRBJ2-3; either TRBD1 or TRBD2 may fit D (6 bases each). Between the trimmed V and J ends, which lost 2 bases and 4 bases, there was a span of 13 bases. The CDR3 loop spans 15 amino acids. The germline gives CDR1 MDHEN, CDR2 SYDVKM. The DNA for the CDR3 is TGTGCCAGCAGTTTACCGGGGGCGGGGTCAGATACGCAGTATTTT. Translation: CASSLPGAGSDTQYF.

The V call is TRBV30, the J call TRBJ2-3; no clear D. Germline V lookup: CDR1 GTSNPN, CDR2 SVGIG (reference sequence). The CDR3 has 13 amino acids. Trimming took off 0 bases at V and 2 bases at J, with 6 bases between the two ends. The CDR3 sequence: CAWSVKATDTQYF. The DNA of the CDR3 is TGTGCCTGGAGTGTAAAGGCCACAGATACGCAGTATTTT.

The V and J genes are TRBV19 and TRBJ1-1; D is ambiguous. Germline CDR1 is LNHDA and CDR2 is SQIVND (reference sequence). V was cut by 4 bases and J by 5 bases, with 14 bases left in between. The CDR3 spans 14 residues. This CDR3 is CASSREGSWTEAFF. The CDR3 region has the DNA TGTGCCAGTAGTAGGGAGGGCAGTTGGACTGAAGCTTTCTTT.

J is TRBJ1-1 and V is TRBV19; D is unclear. The CDR3 loop spans 13 amino acids. V lost 5 bases to trimming and J lost 7 bases, with 14 bases between them. Germline V gives CDR1 LNHDA, CDR2 SQIVND (reference sequence). As DNA, the CDR3 is TGTGCCAGTAGTGGAGCCGTTAAAGGTGAAGCTTTCTTT. Translating it yields CASSGAVKGEAFF.